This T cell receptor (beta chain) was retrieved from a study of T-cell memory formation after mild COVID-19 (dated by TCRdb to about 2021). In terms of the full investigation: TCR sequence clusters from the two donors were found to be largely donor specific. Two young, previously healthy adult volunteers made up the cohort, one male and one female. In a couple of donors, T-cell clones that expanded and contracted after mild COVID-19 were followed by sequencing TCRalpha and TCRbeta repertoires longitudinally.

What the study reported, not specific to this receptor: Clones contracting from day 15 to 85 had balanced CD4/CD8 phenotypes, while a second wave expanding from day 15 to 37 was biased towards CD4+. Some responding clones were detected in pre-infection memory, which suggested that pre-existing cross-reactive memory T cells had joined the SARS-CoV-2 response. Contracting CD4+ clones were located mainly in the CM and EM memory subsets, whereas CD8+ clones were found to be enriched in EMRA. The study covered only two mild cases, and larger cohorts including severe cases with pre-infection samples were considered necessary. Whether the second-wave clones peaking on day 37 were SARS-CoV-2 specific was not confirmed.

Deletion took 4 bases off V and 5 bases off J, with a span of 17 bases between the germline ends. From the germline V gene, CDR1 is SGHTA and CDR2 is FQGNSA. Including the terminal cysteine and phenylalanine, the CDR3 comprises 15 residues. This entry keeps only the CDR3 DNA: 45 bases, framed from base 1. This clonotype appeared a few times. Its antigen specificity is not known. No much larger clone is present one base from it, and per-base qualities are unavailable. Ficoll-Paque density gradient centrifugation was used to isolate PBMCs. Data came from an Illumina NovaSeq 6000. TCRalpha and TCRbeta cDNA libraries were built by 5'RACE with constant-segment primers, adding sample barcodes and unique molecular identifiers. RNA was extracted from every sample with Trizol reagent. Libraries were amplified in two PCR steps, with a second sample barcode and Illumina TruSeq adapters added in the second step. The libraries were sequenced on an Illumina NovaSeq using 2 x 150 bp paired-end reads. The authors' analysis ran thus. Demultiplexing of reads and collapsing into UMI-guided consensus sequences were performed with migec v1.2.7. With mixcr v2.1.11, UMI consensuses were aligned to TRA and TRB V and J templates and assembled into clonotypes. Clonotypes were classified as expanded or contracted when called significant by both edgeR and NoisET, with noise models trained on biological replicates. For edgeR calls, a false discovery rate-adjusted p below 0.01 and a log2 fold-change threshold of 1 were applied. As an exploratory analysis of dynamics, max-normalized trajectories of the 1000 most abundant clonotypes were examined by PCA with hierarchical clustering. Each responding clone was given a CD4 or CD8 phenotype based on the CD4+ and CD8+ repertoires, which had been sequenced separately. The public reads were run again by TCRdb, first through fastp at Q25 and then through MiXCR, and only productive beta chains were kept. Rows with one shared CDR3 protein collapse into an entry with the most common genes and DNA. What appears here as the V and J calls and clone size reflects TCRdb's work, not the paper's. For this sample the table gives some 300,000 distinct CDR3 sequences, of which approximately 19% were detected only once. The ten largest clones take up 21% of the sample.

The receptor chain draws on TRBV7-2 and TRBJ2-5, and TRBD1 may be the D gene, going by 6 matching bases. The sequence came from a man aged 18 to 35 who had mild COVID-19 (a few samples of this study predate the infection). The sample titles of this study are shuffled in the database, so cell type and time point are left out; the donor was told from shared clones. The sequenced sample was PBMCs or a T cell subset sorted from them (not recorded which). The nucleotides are TGTGCCAGCAGCTCATCCCCAGGGGCTCGGGAGACCCAGTACTTC. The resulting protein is CASSSSPGARETQYF.